These 20 T cell receptor beta chains were all obtained from the same sample, sequenced in a study of blood T cell repertoires in COVID-19. Here immunoSEQ multiplex PCR was the method, and the copy in TCRdb shows in-frame clones only, minus some. The data hold around 250,000 clones, with approximately 88% observed a single time. Sequencing used PBMCs or T cells enriched from blood (not recorded which). Every receptor here comes from a woman between 40 and 55 years old who had been exposed to COVID-19.

The chain joins TRBV4-3 to TRBJ2-1; a weak D match, TRBD2 (5 bases). V was clipped by 0 bases and J by 0 bases, with 15 bases between them. Germline V gene data show CDR1 as LGHNA and CDR2 as YSLEER. The length of the CDR3 is 18 residues. The CDR3, as DNA: TGCGCCAGCAGCCAAGATCTGGAGGTTGTTAGCTCCTACAATGAGCAGTTCTTC. It is translated as CASSQDLEVVSSYNEQFF.

The chain uses TRBV20-1 and TRBJ2-7; D call uncertain. The CDR3 has 11 amino acids. In germline, CDR1 is DFQATT, CDR2 SNEGSKA (reference sequence). V gave up 2 bases and J gave up 3 bases, with 5 bases separating them. CDR3 residues: CSARSVYEQYF. The CDR3 nucleotides read TGCAGTGCTAGAAGCGTCTACGAGCAGTACTTC.

V is TRBV7-2 and J is TRBJ1-2, with a tentative D call TRBD1 (5 bases). The CDR3 contains 15 residues. Germline CDR1 SGHTA, CDR2 FQGNSA. The germline V and J ends were trimmed by 5 bases and 6 bases, with 19 bases remaining between them. The CDR3 sequence is CASSPRTSFPDGYTF. The CDR3 DNA reads as TGTGCCAGCAGCCCTCGGACATCTTTTCCCGATGGCTACACCTTC.

CDR3 DNA sequence: TGCAGCGGCCTACAGGGGGCGGATGAAAAACTGTTTTTT. Translating gives CSGLQGADEKLFF. The gene calls are TRBV29-1 and TRBJ1-4; 9 bases align to TRBD1. CDR1 and CDR2 (germline): SQVTM, ANQGSEA. The CDR3 is 13 residues long. Trimming cost V 7 bases and J 6 bases; bases outside gene matches: 6. The whole variable domain, remainder taken from reference TRBV29-1 and TRBJ1-4, is SAVISQKPSRDICQRGTSLTIQCQVDSQVTMMFWYRQQPGQSLTLIATANQGSEATYESGFVIDKFPISRPNLTFSTLTVSNMSPEDSSIYLCSGLQGADEKLFFGSGTQLSVL.

This clone was detected only once. The chain combines TRBV5-4 with TRBJ1-1; D not certain. The V end lost 4 bases, the J end lost 9 bases, and 13 bases lay between the germline ends. CDR3 length equals 12 residues. Germline V gives CDR1 SGHNT, CDR2 YYREEE (reference sequence). The CDR3 DNA follows: TGTGCCAGCAGCCTCGGACTTTCAAAAGCTTTCTTT. The encoded protein is CASSLGLSKAFF.

This clone appeared a few times. The chain recombines TRBV7-9 with TRBJ1-6; D remains ambiguous. This CDR3 is built from 11 residues. Trimming removed 5 bases at V and 15 bases at J, with 11 bases between. From germline, CDR1 is SEHNR and CDR2 FQNEAQ (reference sequence). CDR3 bases: TGTGCCAGCAGCCCTCTTTCTCTCCTCCACTTT. This encodes CASSPLSLLHF.

This rearrangement joins TRBV5-4 to TRBJ2-6; unclear D gene. CDR3 length equals 16 residues. V was shortened by 1 base and J by 0 bases, with 8 bases between the two germline ends. Germline V gene sequence: CDR1 SGHNT, CDR2 YYREEE (reference sequence). This CDR3 reads CASSLHISSGANVLTF. CDR3 DNA sequence: TGTGCCAGCAGCTTGCACATCAGCTCTGGGGCCAACGTCCTGACTTTC.

J is TRBJ1-5 and V is TRBV18; the D gene is possibly TRBD1 (5 bases). Trimming left V 1 base short and J 6 bases short, with 16 bases between. There are 16 residues in the CDR3. Germline V gives CDR1 KGHSH, CDR2 LQKENI. The CDR3 bases are TGTGCCAGCTCACCACTGGAAGGGGAGGTCATTCAGCCCCAGCATTTT. This translates into CASSPLEGEVIQPQHF. The variable domain in full, completed from reference TRBV18 and TRBJ1-5, reads NAGVMQNPRHLVRRRGQEARLRCSPMKGHSHVYWYRQLPEEGLKFMVYLQKENIIDESGMPKERFSAEFPKEGPSILRIQQVVRGDSAAYFCASSPLEGEVIQPQHFGDGTRLSIL.

This chain connects TRBV30 to TRBJ2-6; D is uncertain. Trimming took 1 base from V and 0 from J, leaving 4 bases between them. The germline V gene has CDR1 GTSNPN and CDR2 SVGIG (reference sequence). The length of the CDR3 is 14 residues. The DNA for the CDR3 is TGTGCCTGGAGTGGTTACTCTGGGGCCAACGTCCTGACTTTC. Its protein product is CAWSGYSGANVLTF.

The chain combines TRBV29-1 with TRBJ2-1; 7 bases align to TRBD2. The CDR3 has 13 residues. J lost 5 bases, V lost 5 bases, and 6 bases had no gene match. Germline loops: CDR1 SQVTM, CDR2 ANQGSEA. The CDR3 loop is CSVSILADNEQFF. The DNA for the CDR3 is TGCAGCGTTAGTATCCTAGCGGACAATGAGCAGTTCTTC.

V usage is TRBV11-2 and J usage is TRBJ1-4; D is perhaps TRBD1 (5 bases). V lost 4 bases and J 5 bases, leaving 8 bases between the germline ends. The CDR3 has 13 residues. The germline V gene encodes CDR1 SGHAT and CDR2 FQNNGV. The CDR3 region has the DNA TGTGCCAGCAGCTGGCGACAGAATGAAAAACTGTTTTTT. Protein sequence: CASSWRQNEKLFF.

The V and J genes are TRBV19 and TRBJ1-1; weak D call: TRBD1 (6 bases). Germline V gene lookup returns CDR1 LNHDA and CDR2 SQIVND (reference sequence). Trimming removed 3 bases at V and 1 base at J, with 15 bases between. The CDR3 sequence is 16 residues long. The CDR3 DNA reads TGTGCCAGTAGTATTTATTTGGGGGCCAGGAACACTGAAGCTTTCTTT. This translates into CASSIYLGARNTEAFF.

This chain uses TRBV27 with TRBJ2-7; tentative D call: TRBD2 (6 bases). Trimming stripped 3 bases from V and 2 bases from J, with 20 bases between. CDR1 and CDR2 (germline): MNHEY, SMNVEV (reference sequence). The CDR3 is 17 residues long. The CDR3 sequence is CASSFVREAPGTYEQYV. The CDR3 nucleotides read TGTGCCAGCAGTTTCGTGAGGGAGGCACCAGGGACCTACGAGCAGTACGTC.

The chain couples TRBV3-1 (or the pseudogene TRBV3-2) to TRBJ2-2; TRBD2 matches 12 bases. Germline V gene data show CDR1 as LGHDT and CDR2 as YNNKEL (reference sequence). This CDR3 has 16 amino acids. After removal of 3 bases from V and 7 bases from J, the junction contained 6 bases not matched to a gene. The CDR3 DNA sequence: TGTGCCAGCAGCCACACTAGCGGGAGGAAGGACGGGGAGCTGTTTTTT. The encoded protein is CASSHTSGRKDGELFF.

The chain employs TRBV7-9 and TRBJ1-4; 8 positions match TRBD1. The ends lost 2 bases at V and 4 bases at J; junction bases unmatched: 3. This CDR3 contains 15 residues. Germline CDR1 and CDR2: SEHNR and FQNEAQ (reference sequence). CDR3 protein: CASSLKGQVNEKLFF. The CDR3 DNA reads TGTGCCAGCAGCTTAAAGGGACAGGTTAATGAAAAACTGTTTTTT.

This chain uses TRBV4-2 with TRBJ1-2; D uncertain. The CDR3 runs 14 residues. Trimming stripped 0 bases from V and 4 bases from J, with 9 bases between. Germline CDR1 LGHNA, CDR2 YNFKEQ. The CDR3 region is CASSQEFTGYGYTF. The CDR3 coding sequence is TGTGCCAGCAGCCAAGAGTTCACGGGCTATGGCTACACCTTC.

The chain combines TRBV12-3 or TRBV12-4 with TRBJ2-7; D is unclear. The CDR3 covers 13 residues. The germline V and J ends were trimmed by 1 base and 7 bases, with 11 bases remaining between them. CDR3 loop: CASSLVDSGEQYF. The CDR3 DNA reads TGTGCCAGCAGTTTAGTGGATTCGGGTGAGCAGTACTTC.

The V and J genes are TRBV28 and TRBJ2-3; possibly TRBD1 for D (5 bases). CDR1 and CDR2 from the germline V gene are MDHEN and SYDVKM. The ends were cut back, 9 bases at V and 0 bases at J, with 13 bases in the middle. This CDR3 has 14 residues. The CDR3 DNA sequence: TGTGCCAGTACGTTGAGACAGAGCACAGATACGCAGTATTTT. Its translation: CASTLRQSTDTQYF.

This chain joins TRBV2 and TRBJ1-4; the D gene is possibly TRBD1 (6 bases). From germline, CDR1 is SNHLY and CDR2 FYNNEI. The CDR3 contains 13 residues. Trimming took 7 bases from V and 7 from J, leaving 13 bases between them. The chain's CDR3 is CASKGGFTEKLFF. The CDR3 DNA follows: TGTGCCAGCAAGGGGGGGTTCACTGAAAAACTGTTTTTT.

The J gene is TRBJ1-3, the V gene TRBV11-2, with 8 bases identical to TRBD1. This CDR3 has 14 amino acids. The germline gives CDR1 SGHAT, CDR2 FQNNGV. Trimming took 7 bases from V and 3 from J; bases not matched to a gene: 5. CDR3: CASIRTGSGNTIYF. CDR3 DNA sequence: TGTGCCAGCATCAGGACAGGGAGTGGAAACACCATATATTTT.